The 18 T cell receptor beta chains below come from one sample, sequenced in a study of identical twins. Each CDR3 protein gets one entry after TCRdb re-called the 5' RACE reads with MiXCR. The top ten clones hold about 14% of a sample with 200,000 to 250,000 distinct CDR3 sequences, 6.5% to 8% of them seen once. This sample also belongs to another study, concerning T cells expressing NK-cell markers.

The sequencing sample was made of CD8+ T cells sorted from blood. The receptors originated from a woman younger than 30 in good health.

This clonotype occurred a few times. The rearrangement links TRBV20-1 to TRBJ1-1; D not resolved. The CDR3 runs 15 residues. V lost 6 bases, J lost 1 base, and 18 bases lay in between. CDR1 and CDR2 (germline): DFQATT, SNEGSKA (reference sequence). The CDR3 is CSATETTGRNTEAFF. The CDR3 DNA follows: TGCAGTGCCACGGAGACTACGGGAAGGAACACTGAAGCTTTCTTT.

The table lists this clonotype with many counts. V and J are TRBV6-5 and TRBJ1-2; D is perhaps TRBD1 (6 bases). The germline V and J ends were trimmed by 1 base and 7 bases, with 19 bases remaining between them. The CDR3 runs 16 residues. Germline lookup yields CDR1 MNHEY and CDR2 SVGAGI. The CDR3 DNA reads as TGTGCCAGCAGTTACTTCTCAGGGGACCCCATGGGTGGCTACACCTTC. Its protein product is CASSYFSGDPMGGYTF.

There are a few counts of this clonotype. The chain employs TRBV27 and TRBJ1-4; D remains ambiguous. Trimming removed 2 bases from V and 7 bases from J, with 14 bases in between. There are 15 residues in the CDR3. From germline, CDR1 is MNHEY and CDR2 SMNVEV (reference sequence). CDR3 nucleotides: TGTGCCAGCAGTTTACGGAGAGGCCTAGCTGAAAAACTGTTTTTT. It translates to CASSLRRGLAEKLFF.

This clonotype was counted at least ten times. The rearrangement uses TRBV6-4 and TRBJ1-1, with D maybe TRBD1 (5 bases). V dropped 4 bases and J dropped 1 base, with 10 bases sitting between them. The CDR3 covers 14 residues. In germline, CDR1 is MRHNA, CDR2 SNTAGT. The CDR3 region has the DNA TGTGCCAGCAGTGCCGGGACGGCGAACACTGAAGCTTTCTTT. It encodes CASSAGTANTEAFF.

This clonotype was recorded many times. The V gene is TRBV6-1, the J gene TRBJ2-5, with D maybe TRBD2 (7 bases). From germline, CDR1 is MNHNS and CDR2 SASEGT. Trimming took 5 bases from V and 4 from J, leaving 11 bases between them. The CDR3 loop spans 13 amino acids. CDR3 loop: CASSNGGAETQYF. The CDR3 DNA reads TGTGCCAGCAGTAATGGGGGGGCAGAGACCCAGTACTTC.

The sample holds a few counts of this clonotype. The chain couples TRBV30 to TRBJ1-1, with 7 bases that match TRBD1. Germline V lookup: CDR1 GTSNPN, CDR2 SVGIG (reference sequence). V was pared by 8 bases and J by 1 base, with 1 base of the junction left unmatched. CDR3 length: 11 residues. CDR3 loop: CAGDRNTEAFF. CDR3 nucleotide sequence: TGTGCCGGGGACAGGAACACTGAAGCTTTCTTT.

V usage is TRBV10-1 and J usage is TRBJ2-4; D may correspond to TRBD1 or TRBD2 (5 bases each). Germline V gene lookup returns CDR1 WNHNN and CDR2 SYGVQD (reference sequence). The CDR3 is made up of 18 amino acids. V lost 3 bases and J 0 bases, leaving 18 bases between the germline ends. The CDR3, as DNA: TGCGCCAGCAGTGAAGGGGTCGGAGGAACCTTAGCCAAAAACATTCAGTACTTC. This sequence encodes CASSEGVGGTLAKNIQYF.

This clonotype was detected ten times or more. The chain recombines TRBV9 with TRBJ1-2; D perhaps matches TRBD1 (5 bases). Germline lookup yields CDR1 SGDLS and CDR2 YYNGEE. CDR3 length: 13 amino acids. V shed 0 bases and J shed 6 bases, with 9 bases lying between them. In DNA, the CDR3 is TGTGCCAGCAGCGTAGAGGGGTCAAATGGCTACACCTTC. This sequence encodes CASSVEGSNGYTF.

V and J are TRBV7-2 and TRBJ2-5, with 10 bases identical to TRBD2. Looked up from germline, CDR1 is SGHTA and CDR2 is FQGNSA. The CDR3 is 15 residues long. Trimming took 5 bases from V and 5 from J; bases not matched to a gene: 8. In nucleotides, the CDR3 is TGTGCCAGCAGCCAGCTAGCGGGGGCCCGGGAGACCCAGTACTTC. Protein sequence: CASSQLAGARETQYF. The full variable domain, in which reference TRBV7-2 and TRBJ2-5 provide the parts outside the CDR3, is GAGVSQSPSNKVTEKGKDVELRCDPISGHTALYWYRQSLGQGLEFLIYFQGNSAPDKSGLPSDRFSAERTGGSVSTLTIQRTQQEDSAVYLCASSQLAGARETQYFGPGTRLLVL.

This rearrangement joins TRBV6-1 to TRBJ2-7; 8 bases map to TRBD1. The CDR3 runs to 16 residues. Germline-derived CDR1 and CDR2 are MNHNS and SASEGT. J lost 6 bases, V lost 2 bases, and 12 bases had no gene match. The CDR3 loop is CASSELLLDRAGEQYF. In DNA form, the CDR3 reads TGTGCCAGCAGTGAACTTTTATTGGACAGGGCGGGCGAGCAGTACTTC.

This clonotype was seen a few times. The J gene is TRBJ2-7, the V gene TRBV11-2; D not certain. The ends were cut back, 0 bases at V and 6 bases at J, with 21 bases in the middle. The CDR3 has 17 amino acids. Germline assignment: CDR1 SGHAT and CDR2 FQNNGV. The CDR3 DNA reads TGTGCCAGCAGCTTAGATGGGTGGCTCCTACGTTCGGGCGAGCAGTACTTC. This encodes CASSLDGWLLRSGEQYF. Full variable domain (rest looked up from reference TRBV11-2 and TRBJ2-7): EAGVAQSPRYKIIEKRQSVAFWCNPISGHATLYWYQQILGQGPKLLIQFQNNGVVDDSQLPKDRFSAERLKGVDSTLKIQPAKLEDSAVYLCASSLDGWLLRSGEQYFGPGTRLTVT.

This chain uses TRBV7-3 with TRBJ2-1; 12 bases agree with TRBD2. In germline, CDR1 is SGHTA, CDR2 FQGTGA. This CDR3 is built from 18 residues. With V trimmed by 5 bases and J by 0 bases, 8 bases remained unmatched. The CDR3 loop is CASSPTSGGLRSYNEQFF. In nucleotides, the CDR3 is TGTGCCAGCAGCCCAACTAGCGGGGGGCTTCGCTCCTACAATGAGCAGTTCTTC.

This CDR3 reads CASSPRDRTSSYNEQFF. The CDR3 DNA reads TGTGCCAGCAGTCCCCGGGACCGAACGAGCTCCTACAATGAGCAGTTCTTC. This sequence joins TRBV6-2 or TRBV6-3 and TRBJ2-1, with D perhaps given as TRBD1 or TRBD2 (5 bases each). The CDR3 runs to 17 residues. V lost 5 bases and J 0 bases, leaving 17 bases between the germline ends. Germline V gives CDR1 MNHEY, CDR2 SVGEGT.

This clonotype was counted only a few times. V usage is TRBV7-8 and J usage is TRBJ2-6; 10 positions agree with TRBD1. CDR1 and CDR2 (germline): SGHVS, FQNEAQ. This CDR3 region has 18 residues. V shed 5 bases, J shed 0 bases, and the junction held 7 bases outside the gene matches. The CDR3 region is CASSPRTGGPSGANVLTF. CDR3 nucleotides: TGTGCCAGCAGCCCGAGGACAGGGGGTCCCTCTGGGGCCAACGTCCTGACTTTC.

The chain uses TRBV7-9 and TRBJ2-1, with 9 bases identical to TRBD1. This CDR3 region has 17 residues. The ends lost 5 bases at V and 3 bases at J; junction bases unmatched: 11. CDR1 is SEHNR, CDR2 FQNEAQ, per germline (reference sequence). The CDR3 loop reads CASSGDRALRVYNEQFF. In DNA, the CDR3 is TGTGCCAGCAGCGGGGACAGGGCCCTTAGGGTCTACAATGAGCAGTTCTTC.

The V call is TRBV5-5, the J call TRBJ2-7; a weak D match, TRBD2 (6 bases). The V gene's germline CDR1 is SGHKS and CDR2 YYEKEE (reference sequence). The CDR3 extends over 15 amino acids. The V end lost 3 bases, the J end lost 2 bases, and 15 bases lay between the germline ends. The CDR3: CASSSPAGGTYEQYF. The CDR3, as DNA: TGTGCCAGCAGCTCCCCCGCCGGGGGTACCTACGAGCAGTACTTC.

This clonotype was observed many times. This chain connects TRBV15 to TRBJ2-3, with 8 bases fitting TRBD1. CDR1 and CDR2 from the germline V gene are LNHNV and YYDKDF (reference sequence). V trimming: 4 bases; J trimming: 2 bases; junction bases outside the gene matches: 11. This CDR3 spans 17 amino acids. The CDR3 region is CATSTALGTGTTDTQYF. The CDR3 DNA reads TGTGCCACCAGCACAGCACTAGGGACAGGTACCACAGATACGCAGTATTTT.

V usage is TRBV5-1 and J usage is TRBJ2-1; 11 bases align to TRBD2. CDR3 length: 17 amino acids. Trimming removed 0 bases from V and 8 bases from J; junction bases left unmatched: 10. CDR1 is SGHRS and CDR2 is YFSETQ in the germline V gene. The CDR3 loop is CASSLGGLAVREDEQFF. For the CDR3, the DNA is TGCGCCAGCAGCTTGGGGGGACTAGCGGTCCGAGAGGATGAGCAGTTCTTC.